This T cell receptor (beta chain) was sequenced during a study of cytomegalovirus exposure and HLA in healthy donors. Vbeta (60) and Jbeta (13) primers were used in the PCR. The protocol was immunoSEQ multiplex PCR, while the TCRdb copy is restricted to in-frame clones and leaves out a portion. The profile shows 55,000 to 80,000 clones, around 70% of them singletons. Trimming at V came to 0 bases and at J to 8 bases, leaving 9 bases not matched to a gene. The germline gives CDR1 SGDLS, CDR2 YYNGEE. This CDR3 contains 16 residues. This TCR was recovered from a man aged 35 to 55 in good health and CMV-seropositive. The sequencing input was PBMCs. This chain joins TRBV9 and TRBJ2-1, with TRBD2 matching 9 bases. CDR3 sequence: CASSVVMRGGQDEQFF. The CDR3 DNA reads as TGTGCCAGCAGCGTAGTCATGCGGGGGGGCCAAGATGAGCAGTTCTTC.